This TCR beta chain was captured by sequencing in a study of OX40 agonist ivuxolimab in advanced cancers. Study as a whole: A male proportion of about 84% was recorded, with mean age around 62 years and range roughly 23 to 79. One patient with hepatocellular carcinoma and two with cutaneous melanoma, three in all, had partial responses. Findings and caveats of the study: Within 6 weeks, CD4+ and CD8+ blood T cells expanded clonally at 0.1 to 3.0 mg/kg.

Blood draws occurred at baseline, cycle 4 day 1, and cycle 7 day 1. Generated by immunoSEQ multiplex PCR, the TCRdb table keeps only in-frame clones and is missing some. This sample carries roughly 63,000 clones, around 86% of them seen once, and the ten largest clones take around 1.9%. This clone was observed a single time. Its antigen is still unknown. The germline CDR1 and CDR2 sequences are SGDLS and YYNGEE. The CDR3 is made up of 13 amino acids. With 0 bases removed from V and 6 bases from J, the gap between germline ends came to 7 bases. This sequence originates from an adult with an advanced solid tumor such as melanoma, head and neck, liver or kidney cancer. V gene TRBV9 combines with J gene TRBJ1-3; tentatively, D is TRBD1 (6 bases). Source: CD4+ or CD8+ T cells sorted from blood, taken in a trial of the OX40 agonist ivuxolimab. The CDR3 sequence is CASSVGTENTIYF. In DNA form, the CDR3 reads TGTGCCAGCAGCGTAGGGACAGAAAACACCATATATTTT.